One and the same sample provided the 21 T cell receptor beta chains below, sequenced in a study of T cell responses to AZD1222 COVID-19 vaccine. Sequenced by immunoSEQ multiplex PCR; TCRdb stores in-frame clones only, minus some. The sample has 240,000 or so clones; 85% to 95% are singletons. The sample consisted of peripheral blood, taken on day 0 of AZD1222 vaccination. All receptors derive from an adult in good health.

V usage is TRBV19 and J usage is TRBJ1-2; D is perhaps TRBD1 (5 bases). The CDR3 is 13 residues long. Germline lookup yields CDR1 LNHDA and CDR2 SQIVND (reference sequence). V lost 4 bases and J lost 2, with 8 bases in between. The CDR3 coding sequence is TGTGCCAGTAGTAACGAGGGGAACTATGGCTACACCTTC. Residues: CASSNEGNYGYTF.

The rearrangement joins TRBV7-9 to TRBJ2-3; 8 nucleotides match TRBD1. This CDR3 has 14 residues. Losses at the gene ends were 6 bases for V and 4 bases for J; bases not matched to a gene: 6. CDR1 SEHNR and CDR2 FQNEAQ come from the germline V gene (reference sequence). The CDR3 DNA reads as TGTGCCAGCAGTTTTGGACAGGGCTCAGATACGCAGTATTTT. Translated: CASSFGQGSDTQYF.

This clone occurred once. The chain uses TRBV7-9 and TRBJ2-5, with TRBD2 matching 8 bases. The CDR3 consists of 15 residues. Germline V gene data show CDR1 as SEHNR and CDR2 as FQNEAQ (reference sequence). V lost 5 bases and J lost 5; bases outside the gene matches: 10. For the CDR3, the DNA is TGTGCCAGCAGCCCGGGGACTAGGGGCGGGGAGACCCAGTACTTC. Its protein is CASSPGTRGGETQYF. The full variable domain, its missing parts supplied by reference TRBV7-9 and TRBJ2-5, is DTGVSQNPRHKITKRGQNVTFRCDPISEHNRLYWYRQTLGQGPEFLTYFQNEAQLEKSRLLSDRFSAERPKGSFSTLEIQRTEQGDSAMYLCASSPGTRGGETQYFGPGTRLLVL.

The chain carries TRBV3-1 (or the pseudogene TRBV3-2) and TRBJ2-6, with 10 bases identical to TRBD1. This CDR3 contains 16 residues. CDR1 is LGHDT and CDR2 is YNNKEL in the germline V gene (reference sequence). V gave up 3 bases and J gave up 3 bases; unmatched junction bases: 2. The CDR3 loop is CASSHDRGRGANVLTF. The DNA for the CDR3 is TGTGCCAGCAGCCACGACAGGGGGCGTGGGGCCAACGTCCTGACTTTC.

The chain employs TRBV7-9 and TRBJ1-2; weak D call: TRBD1 (5 bases). The germline gives CDR1 SEHNR, CDR2 FQNEAQ (reference sequence). The CDR3 totals 15 residues. Trimming took off 6 bases at V and 4 bases at J, with 18 bases between the two ends. The CDR3 DNA follows: TGTGCCAGCAGACCACCCGGGGGGGGGATCTATGGCTACACCTTC. Its protein product is CASRPPGGGIYGYTF.

The V and J genes are TRBV11-2 and TRBJ1-1; unclear D gene. The CDR3 sequence is 15 residues long. Germline CDR1 SGHAT, CDR2 FQNNGV. V gave up 2 bases and J gave up 1 base, with 11 bases separating them. CDR3 region: CASSLKGLSNTEAFF. The CDR3 coding sequence is TGTGCCAGCAGCTTAAAGGGTCTTTCGAACACTGAAGCTTTCTTT.

The rearrangement joins TRBV12-3 or TRBV12-4 to TRBJ1-1, with TRBD1 as a possible D gene (6 bases). V lost 3 bases, J lost 3 bases, and 8 bases lay in between. The CDR3 sequence is 13 residues long. The CDR3: CASSFGGHTEAFF. CDR3 DNA sequence: TGTGCCAGCAGTTTTGGGGGCCACACTGAAGCTTTCTTT.

This rearrangement joins TRBV7-2 to TRBJ2-2, with no clear D. The CDR3 is 13 residues long. CDR1 is SGHTA and CDR2 is FQGNSA in the germline V gene. V lost 8 bases to trimming and J lost 5 bases, with 12 bases between them. The CDR3 bases are TGTGCCAGCGGGTTAGGGTGGACCGGGGAGCTGTTTTTT. Residues: CASGLGWTGELFF.

This clone is a singleton in its sample. The chain carries TRBV7-2 and TRBJ2-1; D could derive from TRBD1 or TRBD2 (6 bases each). The CDR3 covers 14 residues. Germline V lookup: CDR1 SGHTA, CDR2 FQGNSA. V was clipped by 5 bases and J by 4 bases, with 12 bases between them. This CDR3 is CASSTWGAYNEQFF. For the CDR3, the DNA is TGTGCCAGCAGCACCTGGGGGGCATACAATGAGCAGTTCTTC.

This chain joins TRBV9 and TRBJ1-2, with TRBD1 as a possible D gene (6 bases). CDR3 length: 15 amino acids. Trimming stripped 0 bases from V and 4 bases from J, with 13 bases between. Per the germline V gene, CDR1 is SGDLS and CDR2 is YYNGEE. This CDR3 reads CASSVDGQSLYGYTF. The CDR3 DNA sequence: TGTGCCAGCAGCGTAGATGGACAGAGCCTCTATGGCTACACCTTC.

The chain couples TRBV6-5 to TRBJ1-6; D remains ambiguous. V lost 4 bases to trimming and J lost 0 bases, with 10 bases between them. This CDR3 is built from 16 residues. CDR1 MNHEY and CDR2 SVGAGI come from the germline V gene. As DNA, the CDR3 is TGTGCCAGCAGTTTGGGCTTTCTCTCCTATAATTCACCCCTCCACTTT. Its translation is CASSLGFLSYNSPLHF.

The genes are TRBV27 and TRBJ1-2; 8 nucleotides align to TRBD1. The germline CDR1 and CDR2 sequences are MNHEY and SMNVEV (reference sequence). V gave up 5 bases and J gave up 4 bases; unmatched junction bases: 6. The CDR3 is 14 amino acids. CDR3 sequence (DNA): TGTGCCAGCAGTCCCCGACAGGGGATCTATGGCTACACCTTC. Encoded protein: CASSPRQGIYGYTF.

This clone was picked up many times. CDR3 DNA sequence: TGTGCCAGCAGTGGGTCTGGGGAGCGCGAGCAGTACTTC. This codes for CASSGSGEREQYF. The chain is built from TRBV2 and TRBJ2-7, with D possibly TRBD2 on 5 matching bases. Germline loops: CDR1 SNHLY, CDR2 FYNNEI. Trimming took off 4 bases at V and 6 bases at J, with 13 bases between the two ends. The CDR3 has 13 amino acids.

V usage is TRBV2 and J usage is TRBJ1-1; 11 bases align to TRBD1. The CDR3 sequence is 14 residues long. Trimming at V came to 3 bases and at J to 11 bases, leaving 8 bases not matched to a gene. Germline CDR1 is SNHLY and CDR2 is FYNNEI. This chain's CDR3 is CASSETGQGAGAFF. DNA for the CDR3: TGTGCCAGCAGTGAGACCGGACAGGGGGCTGGGGCTTTCTTT.

This chain joins TRBV28 and TRBJ2-1; D could derive from TRBD1 or TRBD2 (7 bases each). There are 20 residues in the CDR3. Per the germline V gene, CDR1 is MDHEN and CDR2 is SYDVKM. V was trimmed by 4 bases and J by 4 bases, leaving 29 bases between them. The CDR3 is CASSSPPKSGGDSLYNEQFF. The CDR3 DNA reads as TGTGCCAGCAGTTCACCCCCTAAGTCAGGGGGGGACAGCCTATACAATGAGCAGTTCTTC. The complete variable domain, with remaining parts taken from reference TRBV28 and TRBJ2-1, reads DVKVTQSSRYLVKRTGEKVFLECVQDMDHENMFWYRQDPGLGLRLIYFSYDVKMKEKGDIPEGYSVSREKKERFSLILESASTNQTSMYLCASSSPPKSGGDSLYNEQFFGPGTRLTVL.

The chain combines TRBV11-3 with TRBJ2-2; no clear D gene. CDR1 SGHNT and CDR2 YENEEA come from the germline V gene. Trimming cost V 1 base and J 1 base, with 4 bases left between them. The CDR3 spans 14 residues. The chain's CDR3 is CASSLVKNTGELFF. In nucleotides, the CDR3 is TGTGCCAGCAGCTTAGTCAAGAACACCGGGGAGCTGTTTTTT.

The chain carries TRBV5-1 and TRBJ2-7, with TRBD2 matching 7 bases. The CDR3 is 15 residues long. CDR1 SGHRS and CDR2 YFSETQ come from the germline V gene. The ends lost 2 bases at V and 3 bases at J; junction bases unmatched: 8. The CDR3 sequence is CASSFMGGVNYEQYF. CDR3 DNA sequence: TGCGCCAGCAGCTTCATGGGAGGGGTCAACTACGAGCAGTACTTC.

This clone was observed a single time. This chain uses TRBV2 with TRBJ1-1; possible D gene TRBD1, 5 bases. Trimming cost V 10 bases and J 6 bases, with 9 bases left between them. This CDR3 spans 10 amino acids. Germline V gene data show CDR1 as SNHLY and CDR2 as FYNNEI. The CDR3 coding sequence is TGTGCCACCGCAGGGTCTGAAGCTTTCTTT. It yields the protein CATAGSEAFF.

V is TRBV28 and J is TRBJ2-1; a possible D gene is TRBD2 (6 bases). Germline V lookup: CDR1 MDHEN, CDR2 SYDVKM. Between the trimmed V and J ends, which lost 8 bases and 6 bases, there was a span of 8 bases. CDR3 length equals 11 residues. CDR3 loop: CASGGSNEQFF. DNA for the CDR3: TGTGCCAGCGGAGGGTCCAATGAGCAGTTCTTC.

The gene calls are TRBV7-3 and TRBJ1-3; D remains unclear. CDR1 is SGHTA, CDR2 FQGTGA, per germline. Deletions cut 3 bases from V and 0 bases from J, with 12 bases between. This CDR3 is built from 16 residues. The CDR3 bases are TGTGCCAGCAGCTTTAGACTAGTGGTCTCTGGAAACACCATATATTTT. Protein product: CASSFRLVVSGNTIYF.

The rearrangement joins TRBV5-4 to TRBJ2-7; the match to TRBD1 covers 7 bases. In germline, CDR1 is SGHNT, CDR2 YYREEE (reference sequence). CDR3 length: 13 amino acids. Trimming at V came to 4 bases and at J to 5 bases, leaving 6 bases not matched to a gene. CDR3 sequence: CASSPDRDHEQYF. CDR3 coding DNA: TGTGCCAGCAGCCCAGACAGGGACCACGAGCAGTACTTC.